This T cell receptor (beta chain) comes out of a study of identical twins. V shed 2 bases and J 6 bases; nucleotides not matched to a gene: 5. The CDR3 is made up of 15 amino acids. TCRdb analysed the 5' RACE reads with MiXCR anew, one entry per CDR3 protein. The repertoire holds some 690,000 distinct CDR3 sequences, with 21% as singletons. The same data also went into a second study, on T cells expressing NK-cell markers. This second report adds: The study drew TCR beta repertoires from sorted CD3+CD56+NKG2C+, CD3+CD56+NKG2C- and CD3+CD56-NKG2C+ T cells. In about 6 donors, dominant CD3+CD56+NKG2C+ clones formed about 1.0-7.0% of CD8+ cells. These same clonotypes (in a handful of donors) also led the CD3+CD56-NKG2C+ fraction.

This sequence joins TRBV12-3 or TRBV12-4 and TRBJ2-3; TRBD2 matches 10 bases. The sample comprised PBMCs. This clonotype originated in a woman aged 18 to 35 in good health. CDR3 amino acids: CASSLKRGGRDTQYF. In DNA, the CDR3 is TGTGCCAGCAGTTTAAAGCGGGGGGGAAGGGATACGCAGTATTTT.